These 19 T cell receptor beta chains were sequenced from one sample in a study of cytomegalovirus exposure and HLA in healthy donors. The study ran its PCR with 60 Vbeta and 13 Jbeta primers. The data were produced by immunoSEQ multiplex PCR, yet TCRdb's version contains in-frame clones alone and is incomplete. Among about 110,000 clones listed, 80% to 85% were seen once. Input material: PBMCs. These receptors were collected from a young woman in good health and CMV-seronegative.

This chain joins TRBV6-6 and TRBJ2-1; maybe TRBD2 (5 bases). Trimming took off 2 bases at V and 4 bases at J, with 6 bases between the two ends. CDR3 length: 13 amino acids. Germline V gene data show CDR1 as MNHNY and CDR2 as SVGAGI (reference sequence). DNA for the CDR3: TGTGCCAGCAGTTACCTAGCTTACAATGAGCAGTTCTTC. Amino acids: CASSYLAYNEQFF.

The chain recombines TRBV5-8 with TRBJ2-5; tentatively, D is TRBD2 (6 bases). The CDR3 loop spans 11 amino acids. The germline CDR1 and CDR2 sequences are SGHTS and YDEGEE. V was shortened by 1 base and J by 11 bases, with 9 bases between the two germline ends. CDR3 coding DNA: TGTGCCAGCAGCTTGAGTCGGGAGCAGTACTTC. The encoded protein is CASSLSREQYF.

This chain links TRBV7-2 with TRBJ2-3; 7 bases fit TRBD2. The V gene's germline CDR1 is SGHTA and CDR2 FQGNSA. The CDR3 runs 14 residues. V gave up 6 bases and J gave up 4 bases; unmatched junction bases: 7. The CDR3 spells CASRPGLGSDTQYF. CDR3 nucleotide sequence: TGTGCCAGCAGGCCAGGACTAGGCTCAGATACGCAGTATTTT.

This rearrangement joins TRBV6-6 to TRBJ2-7, with TRBD1 as a possible D gene (5 bases). Germline V lookup: CDR1 MNHNY, CDR2 SVGAGI (reference sequence). This CDR3 has 13 residues. V was trimmed by 2 bases and J by 6 bases, leaving 11 bases between them. The CDR3 sequence: CASSYPQGREQYF. CDR3 in DNA: TGTGCCAGCAGTTACCCCCAGGGCCGCGAGCAGTACTTC.

This clone has more than one count but fewer than ten. The chain employs TRBV6-1 and TRBJ2-1, with no clear D. V shed 4 bases and J shed 0 bases, with 13 bases lying between them. The germline V gene encodes CDR1 MNHNS and CDR2 SASEGT. The CDR3 is 16 amino acids. CDR3 sequence reads: CASSGIWPSSYNEQFF. In DNA form, the CDR3 reads TGTGCCAGCAGTGGTATCTGGCCCAGCTCCTACAATGAGCAGTTCTTC.

This clone appeared a few times. The rearrangement links TRBV4-2 to TRBJ1-2, with 8 nucleotides matching TRBD1. The germline V gene encodes CDR1 LGHNA and CDR2 YNFKEQ. This CDR3 comprises 15 residues. After removal of 2 bases from V and 8 bases from J, the junction contained 10 bases not matched to a gene. The CDR3 coding sequence is TGTGCCAGCAGCCAAAGATTAAGGACAGGGAGCGGCTACACCTTC. Amino acid sequence: CASSQRLRTGSGYTF.

This chain uses TRBV10-3 with TRBJ2-1; TRBD1 matches at 9 bases. With 4 bases clipped from V and 9 bases from J, the junction kept 10 bases outside the gene matches. The CDR3 spans 15 residues. CDR1 and CDR2 (germline): ENHRY, SYGVKD. The CDR3 DNA reads TGTGCCATCAGTGGACCGGGACAGGGAGCTGGTGAGCAGTTCTTC. Protein: CAISGPGQGAGEQFF.

The CDR3 loop is CASSSGVYYGYTF. The CDR3 DNA sequence: TGTGCCAGTAGTTCCGGGGTATACTATGGCTACACCTTC. The chain has TRBV19 and TRBJ1-2, with no clear D. CDR3 size: 13 residues. In germline, CDR1 is LNHDA, CDR2 SQIVND (reference sequence). The ends were cut back, 5 bases at V and 3 bases at J, with 10 bases in the middle.

The chain uses TRBV7-3 and TRBJ1-5; D possibly corresponds to TRBD1 (6 bases). Germline CDR1 SGHTA, CDR2 FQGTGA. Trimming took 1 base from V and 11 from J, leaving 18 bases between them. The CDR3 totals 15 residues. CDR3 coding DNA: TGTGCCAGCAGCTTAATCACAGGGTCCGAGGGGGCCCAGCATTTT. This codes for CASSLITGSEGAQHF. Filled out from reference TRBV7-3 and TRBJ1-5, the complete variable domain reads GAGVSQTPSNKVTEKGKYVELRCDPISGHTALYWYRQSLGQGPEFLIYFQGTGAADDSGLPNDRFFAVRPEGSVSTLKIQRTERGDSAVYLCASSLITGSEGAQHFGDGTRLSIL.

The chain is built from TRBV2 and TRBJ2-3, with 10 bases that match TRBD2. CDR3 length equals 12 residues. Germline V lookup: CDR1 SNHLY, CDR2 FYNNEI. The CDR3 here is CVGTSGTDTQYF. CDR3 DNA: TGTGTGGGGACTAGCGGCACAGATACGCAGTATTTT.

This clone has just one count. V and J are TRBV5-6 and TRBJ1-3; no clear D gene. CDR1 and CDR2 from the germline V gene are SGHDT and YYEEEE. The V end was cut by 0 bases, the J end by 4 bases, with 5 bases between. The length of the CDR3 is 13 residues. Here the CDR3 reads CASSLVAGNTIYF. CDR3 coding DNA: TGTGCCAGCAGCTTGGTGGCAGGAAACACCATATATTTT. Drawing the rest from reference TRBV5-6 and TRBJ1-3, the complete variable domain is DAGVTQSPTHLIKTRGQQVTLRCSPKSGHDTVSWYQQALGQGPQFIFQYYEEEERQRGNFPDRFSGHQFPNYSSELNVNALLLGDSALYLCASSLVAGNTIYFGEGSWLTVV.

The rearrangement joins TRBV23-1 to TRBJ1-1; D is ambiguous. TRBV23-1 is identified as an open reading frame with a role that is uncertain. This CDR3 has 14 amino acids. With 3 bases removed from V and 1 base from J, the gap between germline ends came to 9 bases. CDR3 amino acids: CASSQGGRNTEAFF. DNA for the CDR3: TGCGCCAGCAGTCAGGGAGGGAGGAACACTGAAGCTTTCTTT.

The chain has TRBV11-2 and TRBJ2-5; 9 bases agree with TRBD2. Germline values: CDR1 SGHAT, CDR2 FQNNGV. V trimming: 1 base; J trimming: 6 bases; junction bases outside the gene matches: 3. This CDR3 spans 14 amino acids. The CDR3 nucleotides read TGTGCCAGCAGCTTAGGCGGGAGGGGAAAGACCCAGTACTTC. Translation: CASSLGGRGKTQYF.

This chain joins TRBV5-1 and TRBJ2-5; 8 bases fit TRBD2. Germline-derived CDR1 and CDR2 are SGHRS and YFSETQ. The CDR3 is 13 amino acids. V shed 4 bases and J 4 bases; nucleotides not matched to a gene: 3. CDR3 sequence (DNA): TGCGCCAGCAGCCGACGGGGGGGAGAGACCCAGTACTTC. It codes for CASSRRGGETQYF.

The rearrangement links TRBV5-1 to TRBJ2-3; D remains unclear. Germline loops: CDR1 SGHRS, CDR2 YFSETQ. V was trimmed by 0 bases and J by 6 bases, leaving 8 bases between them. The CDR3 has 13 amino acids. This chain's CDR3 is CASSLDLEDTQYF. The CDR3, as DNA: TGCGCCAGCAGCTTGGATTTAGAGGATACGCAGTATTTT.

The chain uses TRBV5-1 and TRBJ2-2; 10 bases agree with TRBD2. The CDR3 runs 17 residues. In germline, CDR1 is SGHRS, CDR2 YFSETQ. Germline trimming cut 0 bases from V and 1 base from J; bases unmatched to any gene: 3. The CDR3, as DNA: TGCGCCAGCAGCTTGGTGCTAGCGGGGGTGAACACCGGGGAGCTGTTTTTT. Protein: CASSLVLAGVNTGELFF.

This chain links TRBV4-3 with TRBJ1-6; a possible D gene is TRBD1 (6 bases). This CDR3 region has 16 residues. The germline V gene encodes CDR1 LGHNA and CDR2 YSLEER. V was cut by 4 bases and J by 6 bases, with 16 bases left in between. DNA for the CDR3: TGCGCCAGCAGCCCGGACAGAAACCAGGGTAATTCACCCCTCCACTTT. Its translation is CASSPDRNQGNSPLHF.

The rearrangement links TRBV18 to TRBJ2-1; the match to TRBD2 covers 7 bases. V lost 2 bases and J lost 0; bases outside the gene matches: 4. Germline V lookup: CDR1 KGHSH, CDR2 LQKENI. The CDR3 is made up of 16 amino acids. CDR3 region: CASSPFSGYSYNEQFF. The CDR3 DNA follows: TGTGCCAGCTCACCATTTAGCGGGTACTCCTACAATGAGCAGTTCTTC. Looking up the rest from reference TRBV18 and TRBJ2-1 gives the full variable domain: NAGVMQNPRHLVRRRGQEARLRCSPMKGHSHVYWYRQLPEEGLKFMVYLQKENIIDESGMPKERFSAEFPKEGPSILRIQQVVRGDSAAYFCASSPFSGYSYNEQFFGPGTRLTVL.

The CDR3 protein is CASSLRQGWVTEAFF. In DNA, the CDR3 is TGTGCCAGCAGTCTTCGACAGGGTTGGGTAACTGAAGCTTTCTTT. The chain employs TRBV6-6 and TRBJ1-1; 7 bases match TRBD1. Germline lookup yields CDR1 MNHNY and CDR2 SVGAGI (reference sequence). V lost 5 bases to trimming and J lost 5 bases; unmatched junction nucleotides: 11. The CDR3 consists of 15 residues.